Only one count was recorded for the clone carrying this T cell receptor beta chain. Germline V CDR1 and CDR2: SGDLS, YYNGEE. Trimming took off 5 bases at V and 0 bases at J, with 18 bases between the two ends. The CDR3 loop spans 17 amino acids. The source of the sample is a study of blood T cell repertoires in COVID-19. Authors' processing steps: Amplifying reference gene primers gave estimates of nucleated cell counts. Repertoires were generated with immunoSEQ multiplex PCR, while TCRdb's copy carries only in-frame clones and drops some. From that table come the V and J calls and clone size; the DNA was used to work out D and trimming. The data show some 180,000 clones, over 80% seen once.

The TCR sequence derives from a woman aged 25 to 39 who had been exposed to COVID-19. The chain carries TRBV9 and TRBJ1-3, with TRBD1 as a possible D gene (5 bases). The sequenced sample consisted of PBMCs or T cells enriched from blood (not recorded which). CDR3 DNA sequence: TGTGCCAGCAGTGATGACAGTCGAACGAGCTCTGGAAACACCATATATTTT. Its translation: CASSDDSRTSSGNTIYF.